This T cell receptor beta chain was identified in a study of T cell repertoires in cytomegalovirus infection. About the research overall: In the study, CMV epitopes included recently identified HLA-C-restricted and well-studied HLA-B-restricted ones.

This clonotype was detected a few times. Its antigen remains unknown. Via MiXCR, TCRdb re-called the reads, giving one row per CDR3 protein. The data hold 830,000 or so distinct CDR3 sequences, with 32% observed a single time. The CDR3 is 17 amino acids. The V segment lost 3 bases and the J segment 5 bases; nucleotides outside the gene matches: 15. Germline V gene data show CDR1 as GTSNPN and CDR2 as SVGIG (reference sequence). Study conclusions and caveats: CMV-specific TCR beta clonotypes restricted by HLA-C were the ones dominating the ex vivo response. The study identified carriers of CMV plus the relevant HLA from cumulative public TCR beta family frequency.

Material: cultured CD8+ T cells from PBMCs, obtained from culture after CMV antigen stimulation. The chain couples TRBV30 to TRBJ1-1; 10 bases map to TRBD1. The receptor was isolated from a human donor in good health (CMV status not recorded). Some clones in this sample may be carry-over from other donors' samples. CDR3 loop: CAWSEEPGQGWETEAFF. The CDR3, as DNA: TGTGCCTGGAGCGAGGAACCGGGACAGGGGTGGGAAACTGAAGCTTTCTTT.